One TCR beta chain is described in this entry. Its antigen target is currently unknown. Within one base of it there is no much larger clone, and no base qualities were kept. This sample is drawn from a study of early T cells in non-severe SARS-CoV-2 infection listed by TCRdb under 2021. Looking at the study overall: Bulk RNA from unsorted whole blood was used for TCR sequencing, so alpha and beta chains could not be paired.

Broad study findings and their caveats: VDJdb matching was skewed toward anti-spike CD8 responses, so virus-specific expansions were likely underestimated and private and CD4 specificities were missed.

The protocol used for the library was 5' RACE. Sequencer: NextSeq 500. The TCR library protocol attached unique molecular identifiers to individual cDNA molecules to correct for sequencing error and PCR bias. Sequencing covered both TCR alpha and beta chains, and within each sample the abundances of alpha and beta sequences were tightly co-correlated. On the study's bioinformatics: Decombinator V4 was used to annotate the V gene, J gene and CDR3 of the TCR sequences. Expanded TCRs were defined as changing significantly between any two time points under a Poisson model with p below 0.0001. TCR abundances were normalised to the total number of TCRs sequenced per sample and expressed as counts per million. TRAV1-2 paired with TRAJ12, TRAJ20 or TRAJ33 defined MAIT TCRs, while TRAV10 paired with TRAJ18 defined iNKT TCRs. A search of VDJdb, accessed on 1 November 2021, was run for TCRs annotated to CMV, EBV and SARS-CoV-2, with TCRs annotated for multiple antigens excluded. The public reads were run again by TCRdb, first through fastp at Q25 and then through MiXCR, and only productive beta chains were kept. Each entry merges the rows of one CDR3 protein and shows their most common DNA and genes. In this record, the V and J calls reflect TCRdb's handling and not the investigators' own analysis. The sample table lists 60,000 to 70,000 distinct CDR3 sequences, 8% to 9.5% of them with a count of one. The top ten constitute under 4% of the sample.

This was a case-control study nested in a cohort of healthcare workers in London, UK, who had nasopharyngeal swab PCR tests and blood samples taken every week. Healthcare workers were recruited during the week of the UK lockdown, between 23 and 31 March 2020, and followed weekly for up to 16 weeks. CDR1 and CDR2 are read off the germline V gene as SGHRS and YFSETQ. The CDR3, cysteine through phenylalanine, is 15 amino acids long. This entry keeps only the CDR3 DNA: 45 bases, framed from base 1. The V end gives up 2 bases and the J end 1 base, leaving 5 bases in the junction not matched to a gene. This sequence originates from an adult who was a healthcare worker with PCR-confirmed SARS-CoV-2 infection or an uninfected control (not recorded which). The sequence is built from TRBV5-1 and TRBJ1-1; TRBD1 aligns with 7 central bases. Sequences were obtained from whole blood. The CDR3 is CASSFTRTGNTEAFF. Read as DNA, the sequence is TGCGCCAGCAGCTTTACCCGGACAGGGAACACTGAAGCTTTCTTT.